The present entry profiles one T cell receptor beta chain with its context. Its antigen specificity is not known. Within one base of it there is no much larger clone, and no base qualities were kept. The data originate from a study of CD8+ T cells in alopecia areata (dated by TCRdb to 2017 to 2018). The study in broad terms: Treated patients were enrolled in an open-label pilot trial of oral tofacitinib, 5 to 10 mg twice daily, for moderate-to-severe alopecia areata. Patients stayed on tofacitinib for 6 to 18 months and then had 6 months of follow-up off drug so that delayed response and recurrence could be assessed. Disease severity in treated patients was measured with the SALT score, which quantifies the percentage of affected scalp surface area. The study used high-throughput TCRbeta sequencing to examine T cell clonal expansion in alopecia areata, in both the C3H/HeJ mouse model and human patients. Human TCRbeta sequencing covered scalp tissue and sorted CD4+ and CD8+ peripheral blood T cells from patchy and totalis/universalis alopecia areata patients and healthy controls. Patients on tofacitinib were biopsied at baseline and after 4 and 24 weeks of treatment, and several of the patients also had a later scalp biopsy. Clonality in the scalp was compared among normal scalp (n=4), patchy alopecia areata scalp (n=8), and alopecia totalis/universalis scalp (n=8). RNA came from the PAXgene miRNA kit for fixed scalp, the miRNeasy kit for PBMCs, and the RNeasy kit for mouse skin. Amplification of TCRbeta CDR3 regions was done by immunoSEQ multiplex PCR using 35 Vbeta forward primers and 13 Jbeta reverse primers. What the work shows at the level of the full study, not this receptor alone: Because the treated cohort was small and had only one nonresponder, larger studies are needed to examine links between baseline CD8+ expansion and response. Resident alphabeta T cells in normal human skin are also sequenced, complicating scalp TCR repertoire analysis, unlike mouse skin dominated by gammadelta T cells. TCR sequences shared between patients were less clear than in mice, possibly partly because of HLA diversity in the patient population. Many expanded lesional clones were found to persist in scalp and blood during tofacitinib treatment, and relapse after treatment cessation may be partly explained by this persistence. Compared with normal scalp, lesional scalp had higher clonality and more expanded CD8+ clones, particularly in alopecia totalis/universalis, a pattern that suggests antigenic drive. With tofacitinib, both scalp clonality and the number of expanded CD8+ clones among the top 100 scalp clones went down significantly.

CDR1 SGHRS and CDR2 YFSETQ were looked up in the germline V gene. Trimming accounts for 0 bases at V and 6 bases at J, while the number of junction bases matched to no gene is 6. The CDR3 spans 15 residues, from the cysteine through the phenylalanine. Of the read, only the CDR3 DNA is kept; its 45 bases are in frame from base 1. Taken with the paper, the label for treatment or condition translates to: oral pan-JAK inhibitor, 5-10 mg twice daily. Lesional scalp punch biopsies and peripheral blood were collected from alopecia areata patients. PBMCs were separated by density centrifugation and stained for CD3, CD4 and CD8, after which CD4+ and CD8+ T cells were sorted on a FACSAria. To prepare the library, the immunoSEQ multiplex PCR assay was applied. To provide template for TCR sequencing, every sample had RNA extracted and reverse transcribed into cDNA. SuperScript III was used for first-strand cDNA synthesis, primed with a 2:1 mix of oligo-dT and random hexamers. A synthetic immune receptor repertoire was used to gauge amplification bias, and whatever bias remained was removed computationally. On the authors' methods: After raw reads were preprocessed to remove errors, the CDR3 was defined following IMGT conventions as running from the conserved cysteine to phenylalanine. Clonality was computed as 1 minus the Shannon entropy, with the entropy normalized by log2 of the number of productive unique TCRs. Whether each scalp clone was CD4 or CD8 was inferred by checking scalp TCRbeta sequences against the CD4 and CD8 repertoires from sorted blood. Sourced from immuneACCESS, this table was stored by TCRdb with only in-frame sequences that have V and J called. A share of the clones is absent; for the studies checked, an unresolved V gene accounts for under half, and the remainder has no known explanation. V and J calls and clone size follow that table, whereas D and trimming were derived from the DNA. The sample table contains 200,000 or so clones; only one count was recorded for 30% to 40% of them. The ten largest make up 0.4% to 0.55% of the sample.

This receptor chain uses TRBV5-1 and TRBJ1-2; 9 nucleotides in the junction match TRBD1. This clonotype was sampled from a human donor with alopecia areata. Sequenced material: CD4+ T cells sorted from blood, taken between weeks 30 and 35, from a patient treated with tofacitinib. The DNA sequence reads TGCGCCAGCAGCTTGGGCCTGGGGACAGGGAATGGCTACACCTTC. It translates to CASSLGLGTGNGYTF.